The 32 T cell receptor beta chains reported below all come from one sample, sequenced in a study of long-term antiretroviral therapy in people with HIV. Version v3.0 of the immunoSEQ assay ran at survey level. The method was immunoSEQ multiplex PCR; TCRdb's version includes in-frame clones alone and lacks a portion of them. Of more than 35,000 clones in the sample, around nine tenths were seen once. The specimen comprised unsorted PBMCs, sampled just before starting antiretroviral therapy. The receptors were gathered from a young woman with HIV.

The rearrangement links TRBV19 to TRBJ2-1; 10 bases match TRBD2. The CDR3 runs to 17 residues. The germline V gene encodes CDR1 LNHDA and CDR2 SQIVND (reference sequence). V dropped 7 bases and J dropped 4; count of bases not matched to a gene: 13. CDR3 amino acids: CASTLDRTSGTYNEQFF. The CDR3 DNA is TGTGCCAGTACCTTAGACCGTACTAGCGGGACTTACAATGAGCAGTTCTTC. Combining the CDR3 with reference TRBV19 and TRBJ2-1 gives the whole variable domain DGGITQSPKYLFRKEGQNVTLSCEQNLNHDAMYWYRQDPGQGLRLIYYSQIVNDFQKGDIAEGYSVSREKKESFPLTVTSAQKNPTAFYLCASTLDRTSGTYNEQFFGPGTRLTVL.

This clone occurred once. The V and J genes are TRBV6-1 and TRBJ1-5; TRBD1 matches 10 bases. V shed 8 bases and J 7 bases; nucleotides not matched to a gene: 5. The germline CDR1 and CDR2 sequences are MNHNS and SASEGT. The CDR3 is 13 residues long. The CDR3 protein is CASLGTGEQPQHF. The CDR3, as DNA: TGTGCCAGCCTCGGGACAGGGGAACAGCCCCAGCATTTT.

This chain links TRBV29-1 with TRBJ2-3; 7 bases are a match to TRBD1. J was trimmed by 1 base and V by 3 bases; bases with no gene match: 10. The germline V gene has CDR1 SQVTM and CDR2 ANQGSEA. The CDR3 extends over 16 amino acids. As DNA, the CDR3 is TGCAGCGTTGACGAAATCGCAGGGGGTGGCACAGATACGCAGTATTTT. This translates into CSVDEIAGGGTDTQYF.

The CDR3 DNA follows: TGTGCCAGCAGTGAGTCCCAGGGTAATCAGCCCCAGCATTTT. It codes for CASSESQGNQPQHF. The rearrangement links TRBV6-1 to TRBJ1-5; D may be TRBD1 (5 bases). The CDR3 is 14 residues long. V dropped 3 bases and J dropped 4 bases, with 10 bases sitting between them. Germline CDR1 reads MNHNS; CDR2 reads SASEGT.

The gene calls are TRBV6-5 and TRBJ2-5; D might be TRBD2 (6 bases). V lost 0 bases and J lost 2, with 13 bases in between. CDR3 size: 16 residues. CDR1 is MNHEY and CDR2 is SVGAGI in the germline V gene. CDR3 bases: TGTGCCAGCAGTTACTCGGCCGGGAGCCTACAAGAGACCCAGTACTTC. Protein product: CASSYSAGSLQETQYF.

The chain combines TRBV28 with TRBJ1-4, with D possibly matching TRBD1 (6 bases). V was pared by 8 bases and J by 5 bases, with 12 bases between. Germline V gene sequence: CDR1 MDHEN, CDR2 SYDVKM. CDR3 length equals 13 residues. The CDR3 loop reads CASVQGGNEKLFF. DNA of the CDR3: TGTGCCAGCGTACAGGGAGGGAATGAAAAACTGTTTTTT.

The V call is TRBV27, the J call TRBJ1-1; D is uncertain. Trimming removed 0 bases from V and 4 bases from J, with 12 bases in between. The CDR3 is made up of 15 amino acids. Germline assignment: CDR1 MNHEY and CDR2 SMNVEV (reference sequence). DNA for the CDR3: TGTGCCAGCAGTTTATCGAGAGGGTTGGGCACTGAAGCTTTCTTT. Its protein product is CASSLSRGLGTEAFF.

CDR3 coding DNA: TGTGCCAGCTCCTTAGGTCCAGGCAATCAGCCCCAGCATTTT. Encoded protein: CASSLGPGNQPQHF. The V call is TRBV6-1, the J call TRBJ1-5; D gene uncertain. The CDR3 has 14 residues. Germline-derived CDR1 and CDR2 are MNHNS and SASEGT. The germline V and J ends were trimmed by 8 bases and 2 bases, with 13 bases remaining between them.

This chain uses TRBV11-1 with TRBJ2-7, with TRBD1 identical over 7 bases. Germline CDR1 SGHAT, CDR2 FQDESV (reference sequence). V lost 7 bases and J lost 0; bases outside the gene matches: 3. CDR3 length: 13 amino acids. CDR3 DNA sequence: TGTGCCAGCACTTGGGACAGCTCCTACGAGCAGTACTTC. Its protein product is CASTWDSSYEQYF.

Note on this clone: Other DNA sequences from this sample encode an identical CDR3 as well. The CDR3 sequence: CASSLERSSTDTQYF. The CDR3 DNA is TGCGCCAGCAGCTTGGAGAGGTCTAGCACAGATACGCAGTATTTT. V and J are TRBV5-1 and TRBJ2-3; D is undetermined. The CDR3 totals 15 residues. Germline assignment: CDR1 SGHRS and CDR2 YFSETQ. V was cut by 0 bases and J by 0 bases, with 8 bases left in between.

The chain has TRBV19 and TRBJ1-4; no clear D gene. This CDR3 has 13 amino acids. Germline V lookup: CDR1 LNHDA, CDR2 SQIVND (reference sequence). The V gene lost 7 bases and the J gene lost 6 bases, with 12 bases spanning the gap. CDR3 DNA: TGTGCCAGTACCGTGGTGGGGTATGAAAAACTGTTTTTT. Its protein product is CASTVVGYEKLFF.

This clone has more than one count but fewer than ten. The rearrangement links TRBV7-9 to TRBJ2-7; D is unclear. The V end lost 3 bases, the J end lost 2 bases, and 11 bases lay between the germline ends. This CDR3 has 14 amino acids. Germline V gives CDR1 SEHNR, CDR2 FQNEAQ (reference sequence). CDR3 sequence reads: CASSFDRTPYEQYF. In nucleotides, the CDR3 is TGTGCCAGCAGCTTTGACCGTACCCCCTACGAGCAGTACTTC.

This rearrangement joins TRBV7-2 to TRBJ1-4; D is possibly TRBD1 (5 bases). The germline gives CDR1 SGHTA, CDR2 FQGNSA. V was trimmed by 3 bases and J by 7 bases, leaving 15 bases between them. This CDR3 is built from 15 residues. The CDR3 sequence is CASSFTRDVREKLFF. The CDR3 DNA sequence: TGTGCCAGCAGCTTTACCAGGGATGTTCGTGAAAAACTGTTTTTT.

This clone was picked up a small number of times. The V gene is TRBV21-1, the J gene TRBJ2-7; TRBD2 is the table's D call and was not checked against the DNA. TRBV21-1 is annotated as a pseudogene. CDR3 length: 16 residues. The CDR3 here is CASSGRTSEHSYEQYF. In DNA, the CDR3 is TGTGCCAGCAGCGGTCGGACTAGCGAACACTCCTACGAGCAGTACTTC.

The rearrangement links TRBV7-2 to TRBJ1-2, with 8 positions matching TRBD1. With 5 bases clipped from V and 4 bases from J, the junction kept 9 bases outside the gene matches. The CDR3 runs 15 residues. The germline V gene encodes CDR1 SGHTA and CDR2 FQGNSA. The CDR3 loop is CASSRSGGQAYGYTF. The CDR3 DNA is TGTGCCAGCAGCCGATCTGGGGGACAGGCCTATGGCTACACCTTC.

The DNA for the CDR3 is TGTGCCAGCACCTCCCCCGGGGGTAAAGGAGGGGAGCAGTACTTC. As protein: CASTSPGGKGGEQYF. The chain is built from TRBV6-5 and TRBJ2-7, with a weak D call TRBD2 (6 bases). The CDR3 runs to 15 residues. Looked up from germline, CDR1 is MNHEY and CDR2 is SVGAGI. V lost 7 bases and J lost 7, with 23 bases in between.

The J gene is TRBJ1-1, the V gene TRBV7-9, with a possible D match to TRBD1 (6 bases). This CDR3 region has 17 residues. CDR1 is SEHNR and CDR2 is FQNEAQ in the germline V gene (reference sequence). V was clipped by 5 bases and J by 1 base, with 20 bases between them. CDR3 protein: CASSRDGGENANTEAFF. The DNA of the CDR3 is TGTGCCAGCAGCCGAGACGGGGGCGAGAATGCGAACACTGAAGCTTTCTTT.

The chain couples TRBV4-3 to TRBJ2-7, with 8 bases that match TRBD1. The ends lost 0 bases at V and 4 bases at J; junction bases unmatched: 8. Germline V lookup: CDR1 LGHNA, CDR2 YSLEER. This CDR3 has 16 residues. The CDR3 DNA is TGCGCCAGCAGCCAAGATTCGGCAGGGGGCTGGTACGAGCAGTACTTC. This encodes CASSQDSAGGWYEQYF.

The V call is TRBV10-2, the J call TRBJ2-3, with a tentative D call TRBD2 (6 bases). The CDR3 runs 17 residues. Germline V CDR1 and CDR2: WSHSY, SAAADI. V gave up 4 bases and J gave up 4 bases, with 21 bases separating them. CDR3 amino acids: CASSGRASGAGADTQYF. CDR3 nucleotide sequence: TGCGCCAGCAGTGGGAGGGCTTCGGGAGCCGGGGCAGATACGCAGTATTTT.

The chain uses TRBV11-3 and TRBJ2-3, with TRBD1 matching 10 bases. V lost 6 bases and J lost 4; bases outside the gene matches: 7. Looked up from germline, CDR1 is SGHNT and CDR2 is YENEEA. The CDR3 runs to 15 residues. The CDR3 nucleotides are TGTGCCAGCAGTCCCCCCGGGACAGGGGCAGATACGCAGTATTTT. Residues: CASSPPGTGADTQYF.

This chain links TRBV6-5 with TRBJ2-2, with a weak D call TRBD1 (6 bases). Germline V gene sequence: CDR1 MNHEY, CDR2 SVGAGI. CDR3 length equals 15 residues. Trimming left V 8 bases short and J 2 bases short, with 15 bases between. The CDR3 sequence: CASALGRGNTGELFF. The DNA for the CDR3 is TGTGCCAGCGCACTCGGCAGGGGAAACACCGGGGAGCTGTTTTTT.

The chain couples TRBV9 to TRBJ1-3; D uncertain. Germline CDR1 SGDLS, CDR2 YYNGEE. CDR3 length: 11 residues. Between the trimmed V and J ends, which lost 3 bases and 4 bases, there was a span of 2 bases. This chain's CDR3 is CASSDGNTIYF. The CDR3 coding sequence is TGTGCCAGCAGCGACGGAAACACCATATATTTT.

V and J are TRBV16 and TRBJ2-7; 8 bases fit TRBD1. This CDR3 region has 16 residues. Germline CDR1 KGHSY, CDR2 FQNENV. V was pared by 2 bases and J by 1 base, with 7 bases of the junction left unmatched. This CDR3 reads CASSQTRDRRSYEQYF. DNA for the CDR3: TGTGCCAGCAGCCAAACCCGGGACAGGCGTTCCTACGAGCAGTACTTC.

The chain combines TRBV7-8 with TRBJ2-7; no clear D. CDR3 length equals 14 residues. Germline values: CDR1 SGHVS, CDR2 FQNEAQ. Trimming stripped 3 bases from V and 1 base from J, with 10 bases between. CDR3 DNA: TGTGCCAGCAGCTTTGCCGGGTCGTCCTACGAGCAGTACTTC. Translating gives CASSFAGSSYEQYF.

The chain has TRBV19 and TRBJ1-1, with D perhaps matching TRBD1 (6 bases). The CDR3 spans 15 residues. Per germline, CDR1 LNHDA and CDR2 SQIVND (reference sequence). With 5 bases removed from V and 8 bases from J, the gap between germline ends came to 21 bases. CDR3 sequence: CASSSRGGRGEEAFF. The CDR3, as DNA: TGTGCCAGTAGTTCAAGGGGGGGTAGGGGAGAAGAAGCTTTCTTT. Looking up the rest from reference TRBV19 and TRBJ1-1 gives the full variable domain: DGGITQSPKYLFRKEGQNVTLSCEQNLNHDAMYWYRQDPGQGLRLIYYSQIVNDFQKGDIAEGYSVSREKKESFPLTVTSAQKNPTAFYLCASSSRGGRGEEAFFGQGTRLTVV.

This rearrangement joins TRBV6-5 to TRBJ1-1, with D possibly matching TRBD1 (5 bases). Germline V gene sequence: CDR1 MNHEY, CDR2 SVGAGI. The germline V and J ends were trimmed by 8 bases and 0 bases, with 16 bases remaining between them. CDR3 size: 15 residues. The CDR3 region is CASPRGGLMNTEAFF. As DNA, the CDR3 is TGTGCCAGCCCCCGGGGCGGATTAATGAACACTGAAGCTTTCTTT.

CDR3 nucleotide sequence: TGTGCCAGCTCACCAACAACGGGGGCAGGGCATAGCAATCAGCCCCAGCATTTT. It translates to CASSPTTGAGHSNQPQHF. The chain employs TRBV18 and TRBJ1-5; D possibly corresponds to TRBD1 (6 bases). The CDR3 length is 18 residues. Between the trimmed V and J ends, which lost 2 bases and 0 bases, there was a span of 17 bases. CDR1 and CDR2 from the germline V gene are KGHSH and LQKENI.

The gene calls are TRBV13 and TRBJ2-4, with 8 bases that match TRBD1. Germline CDR1 reads PRHDT; CDR2 reads FYEKMQ (reference sequence). The junction had 14 bases not matched to a gene; V was cut back by 5 bases and J by 8 bases. This CDR3 has 16 amino acids. Here the CDR3 reads CASSVRSQGVRDIQYF. The CDR3, as DNA: TGTGCCAGCAGCGTTCGATCACAGGGGGTTCGGGACATTCAGTACTTC.

This clone was counted a single time. V and J are TRBV5-8 and TRBJ2-3; D uncertain. The CDR3 is 14 residues long. From germline, CDR1 is SGHTS and CDR2 YDEGEE. Trimming took off 0 bases at V and 3 bases at J, with 8 bases between the two ends. The chain's CDR3 is CASSLEVPTDTQYF. DNA for the CDR3: TGTGCCAGCAGCTTGGAGGTCCCGACAGATACGCAGTATTTT.

The chain has TRBV9 and TRBJ2-7; 7 bases line up with TRBD1. With 4 bases clipped from V and 6 bases from J, the junction kept 7 bases outside the gene matches. The CDR3 has 13 amino acids. CDR1 is SGDLS and CDR2 is YYNGEE in the germline V gene. CDR3 region: CASSTRQGSEQYF. In DNA form, the CDR3 reads TGTGCCAGCAGCACCCGACAGGGTTCCGAGCAGTACTTC. The complete variable domain, with remaining parts taken from reference TRBV9 and TRBJ2-7, reads DSGVTQTPKHLITATGQRVTLRCSPRSGDLSVYWYQQSLDQGLQFLIQYYNGEERAKGNILERFSAQQFPDLHSELNLSSLELGDSALYFCASSTRQGSEQYFGPGTRLTVT.

By share of the sample, this clone is large. The genes are TRBV9 and TRBJ2-3, with D hard to call. The CDR3 is 12 amino acids. Germline CDR1 is SGDLS and CDR2 is YYNGEE. The germline V and J ends were trimmed by 0 bases and 4 bases, with 3 bases remaining between them. CDR3 nucleotide sequence: TGTGCCAGCAGCGTAGAGGCAGATACGCAGTATTTT. As protein: CASSVEADTQYF.

This chain links TRBV14 with TRBJ1-5; D not resolved. The CDR3 consists of 16 residues. V was shortened by 0 bases and J by 2 bases, with 11 bases between the two germline ends. The germline gives CDR1 SGHDN, CDR2 FVKESK. CDR3 sequence: CASSQDLRHRNQPQHF. Here the CDR3 DNA reads TGTGCCAGCAGCCAAGATCTTCGGCATCGCAATCAGCCCCAGCATTTT.